Listed below are T cell receptor beta chains from one sample, sequenced in a study of T cell responses to AZD1222 COVID-19 vaccine. Repertoires were generated with immunoSEQ multiplex PCR, while TCRdb's copy carries only in-frame clones and drops some. The sample contains approximately 85,000 clones, 80% to 90% of which appear only once. The starting material was peripheral blood, obtained on day 0 of AZD1222 vaccination. These receptors all stem from an adult in good health. Both conserved end residues are part of each CDR3. The order of the fields is V gene, clone size, J gene, D gene, CDR3 protein, CDR3 DNA. A D gene is named only where the DNA matches it firmly. Expanded clones are given a class, and other clones once, few, many or no size at all.

v_gene: TRBV19
abundance: .
j_gene: TRBJ1-2
d_gene: .
CDR3aa: CASGDGANYGYTF
CDR3nt: TGTGCCAGTGGGGACGGAGCTAACTATGGCTACACCTTC

v_gene: TRBV11-2
abundance: .
j_gene: TRBJ2-3
d_gene: .
CDR3aa: CASSAGTISTDTQYF
CDR3nt: TGTGCCAGCAGCGCCGGGACCATTAGCACAGATACGCAGTATTTT

v_gene: TRBV11-2
abundance: .
j_gene: TRBJ1-4
d_gene: TRBD1
CDR3aa: CASSSDRVANEKLFF
CDR3nt: TGTGCCAGCAGCTCGGACAGGGTAGCTAATGAAAAACTGTTTTTT

v_gene: TRBV28
abundance: .
j_gene: TRBJ1-2
d_gene: TRBD1
CDR3aa: CASRTGAGRGYTF
CDR3nt: TGTGCCAGCCGGACAGGGGCCGGACGTGGCTACACCTTC

v_gene: TRBV3-1/TRBV3-2
abundance: .
j_gene: TRBJ2-7
d_gene: TRBD1
CDR3aa: CASSRGQGGSYEQYF
CDR3nt: TGTGCCAGCAGCCGAGGACAGGGGGGCTCCTACGAGCAGTACTTC

v_gene: TRBV18
abundance: .
j_gene: TRBJ1-1
d_gene: .
CDR3aa: CASSPGGVNTEAFF
CDR3nt: TGTGCCAGCTCACCAGGTGGTGTGAACACTGAAGCTTTCTTT

v_gene: TRBV7-2
abundance: .
j_gene: TRBJ1-2
d_gene: .
CDR3aa: CASSLDSSRYGYTF
CDR3nt: TGTGCCAGCAGCTTAGATAGCTCTCGCTATGGCTACACCTTC

v_gene: TRBV5-1
abundance: .
j_gene: TRBJ2-2
d_gene: .
CDR3aa: CASRPGVGENTGELFF
CDR3nt: TGCGCCAGCAGGCCGGGGGTCGGTGAGAACACCGGGGAGCTGTTTTTT

v_gene: TRBV5-4
abundance: few
j_gene: TRBJ1-5
d_gene: .
CDR3aa: CASSTGRYQPQHF
CDR3nt: TGTGCCAGCAGCACCGGACGGTATCAGCCCCAGCATTTT

v_gene: TRBV19
abundance: .
j_gene: TRBJ2-2
d_gene: .
CDR3aa: CASTIGIGELFF
CDR3nt: TGTGCCAGTACCATAGGTATCGGGGAGCTGTTTTTT

v_gene: TRBV7-8
abundance: .
j_gene: TRBJ1-2
d_gene: .
CDR3aa: CASSLADRSNYGYTF
CDR3nt: TGTGCCAGCAGCTTAGCGGACCGCTCTAACTATGGCTACACCTTC

v_gene: TRBV11-3
abundance: .
j_gene: TRBJ2-1
d_gene: .
CDR3aa: CASSSWGDNEQFF
CDR3nt: TGTGCCAGCAGCTCGTGGGGGGATAATGAGCAGTTCTTC

v_gene: TRBV10-3
abundance: .
j_gene: TRBJ2-5
d_gene: .
CDR3aa: CAISSGGQETQYF
CDR3nt: TGTGCCATCAGCTCCGGGGGTCAAGAGACCCAGTACTTC

v_gene: TRBV9
abundance: .
j_gene: TRBJ2-3
d_gene: .
CDR3aa: CASSVDLLPRTDTQYF
CDR3nt: TGTGCCAGCAGCGTAGATCTACTACCTCGCACAGATACGCAGTATTTT

v_gene: TRBV6-5
abundance: few
j_gene: TRBJ2-1
d_gene: .
CDR3aa: CASSSDYLSSYNEQFF
CDR3nt: TGTGCCAGCAGTTCCGACTACCTTAGCTCCTACAATGAGCAGTTCTTC

v_gene: TRBV6-5
abundance: .
j_gene: TRBJ1-2
d_gene: .
CDR3aa: CASSSPGYGYTF
CDR3nt: TGTGCCAGCAGTTCCCCCGGGTATGGCTACACCTTC

v_gene: TRBV5-1
abundance: .
j_gene: TRBJ2-1
d_gene: .
CDR3aa: CASRSGPTVHNEQFF
CDR3nt: TGCGCCAGCAGATCCGGGCCAACGGTACACAATGAGCAGTTCTTC

v_gene: TRBV6-5
abundance: .
j_gene: TRBJ2-1
d_gene: .
CDR3aa: CASIPGGRRDEQFF
CDR3nt: TGTGCCAGCATTCCGGGGGGCCGGAGAGATGAGCAGTTCTTC

v_gene: TRBV9
abundance: .
j_gene: TRBJ2-3
d_gene: .
CDR3aa: CASSVLGRSTDTQYF
CDR3nt: TGTGCCAGCAGCGTACTGGGGCGGAGCACAGATACGCAGTATTTT

v_gene: TRBV9
abundance: once
j_gene: TRBJ2-3
d_gene: TRBD2
CDR3aa: CASTSGSSGSTDTQYF
CDR3nt: TGTGCCAGCACGAGCGGGAGTAGCGGGAGTACAGATACGCAGTATTTT

v_gene: TRBV27
abundance: .
j_gene: TRBJ1-1
d_gene: .
CDR3aa: CASSFPGNTEAFF
CDR3nt: TGTGCCAGCAGCTTTCCCGGGAACACTGAAGCTTTCTTT

v_gene: TRBV5-1
abundance: .
j_gene: TRBJ1-2
d_gene: TRBD1
CDR3aa: CASSPGQGNYGYTF
CDR3nt: TGCGCCAGCAGCCCGGGACAGGGGAACTATGGCTACACCTTC

v_gene: TRBV27
abundance: .
j_gene: TRBJ2-6
d_gene: .
CDR3aa: CASSTGGTRLRGANVLTF
CDR3nt: TGTGCCAGCAGTACTGGGGGTACCAGGTTGAGGGGGGCCAACGTCCTGACTTTC

v_gene: TRBV30
abundance: .
j_gene: TRBJ1-1
d_gene: .
CDR3aa: CAWAAGGTEAFF
CDR3nt: TGTGCCTGGGCCGCCGGAGGGACTGAAGCTTTCTTT

v_gene: TRBV6-5
abundance: .
j_gene: TRBJ1-3
d_gene: .
CDR3aa: CASSYSQGRNTIYF
CDR3nt: TGTGCCAGCAGTTACTCGCAGGGGCGAAACACCATATATTTT

v_gene: TRBV5-1
abundance: .
j_gene: TRBJ1-4
d_gene: .
CDR3aa: CASSKDTGGGEKLFF
CDR3nt: TGCGCCAGCAGCAAGGATACTGGAGGGGGTGAAAAACTGTTTTTT

v_gene: TRBV7-9
abundance: few
j_gene: TRBJ2-1
d_gene: .
CDR3aa: CASRSNPGNEQFF
CDR3nt: TGTGCCAGCAGATCCAACCCCGGGAATGAGCAGTTCTTC

v_gene: TRBV9
abundance: .
j_gene: TRBJ2-2
d_gene: .
CDR3aa: CASNPTGFTGELFF
CDR3nt: TGTGCCAGCAACCCGACGGGGTTCACCGGGGAGCTGTTTTTT

v_gene: TRBV2
abundance: once
j_gene: TRBJ2-2
d_gene: TRBD1
CDR3aa: CASRPTGAGELFF
CDR3nt: TGTGCCAGCAGACCGACAGGGGCCGGGGAGCTGTTTTTT

v_gene: TRBV12-3/TRBV12-4
abundance: .
j_gene: TRBJ1-1
d_gene: .
CDR3aa: CASVRTTEAFF
CDR3nt: TGTGCCAGCGTCCGGACGACTGAAGCTTTCTTT

v_gene: TRBV3-1/TRBV3-2
abundance: once
j_gene: TRBJ1-1
d_gene: .
CDR3aa: CASSQVRGGTEAFF
CDR3nt: TGTGCCAGCAGCCAGGTCAGGGGCGGCACTGAAGCTTTCTTT

v_gene: TRBV6-2/TRBV6-3
abundance: .
j_gene: TRBJ2-5
d_gene: .
CDR3aa: CASSDLWGPSSQYF
CDR3nt: TGTGCCAGCAGCGACCTGTGGGGACCATCGTCCCAGTACTTC

v_gene: TRBV7-8
abundance: .
j_gene: TRBJ2-7
d_gene: .
CDR3aa: CASSPPRVDEQYF
CDR3nt: TGTGCCAGCAGCCCCCCTCGGGTGGACGAGCAGTACTTC

v_gene: TRBV29-1
abundance: once
j_gene: TRBJ2-7
d_gene: .
CDR3aa: CSVEDAARGEQYF
CDR3nt: TGCAGCGTTGAAGATGCGGCTAGGGGCGAGCAGTACTTC

v_gene: TRBV5-4
abundance: once
j_gene: TRBJ2-5
d_gene: .
CDR3aa: CASSLAGQGSETQYF
CDR3nt: TGTGCCAGCAGCTTGGCCGGGCAGGGGTCGGAGACCCAGTACTTC

v_gene: TRBV10-3
abundance: .
j_gene: TRBJ1-3
d_gene: .
CDR3aa: CAISEFSGASGNTIYF
CDR3nt: TGTGCCATCAGTGAGTTCTCGGGGGCCTCTGGAAACACCATATATTTT

v_gene: TRBV28
abundance: .
j_gene: TRBJ2-4
d_gene: .
CDR3aa: CASSLFGELAKNIQYF
CDR3nt: TGTGCCAGCAGTTTATTTGGGGAATTAGCCAAAAACATTCAGTACTTC

v_gene: TRBV30
abundance: .
j_gene: TRBJ2-3
d_gene: TRBD2
CDR3aa: CAWQAGGGTDTQYF
CDR3nt: TGTGCCTGGCAGGCCGGCGGGGGAACAGATACGCAGTATTTT

v_gene: TRBV6-5
abundance: .
j_gene: TRBJ1-2
d_gene: TRBD1
CDR3aa: CASRWSGTDLYGYTF
CDR3nt: TGTGCCAGCCGATGGTCCGGGACAGACCTCTATGGCTACACCTTC

v_gene: TRBV19
abundance: .
j_gene: TRBJ1-2
d_gene: .
CDR3aa: CASSIGQGAAGYTF
CDR3nt: TGTGCCAGTAGTATCGGGCAGGGAGCCGCTGGCTACACCTTC

v_gene: TRBV7-8
abundance: .
j_gene: TRBJ1-1
d_gene: TRBD1
CDR3aa: CASSLEGASEAFF
CDR3nt: TGTGCCAGCAGCTTAGAGGGGGCCTCTGAAGCTTTCTTT

v_gene: TRBV20-1
abundance: .
j_gene: TRBJ1-2
d_gene: TRBD1
CDR3aa: CSAPGQGLYTF
CDR3nt: TGCAGTGCACCGGGACAGGGACTTTACACCTTC

v_gene: TRBV14
abundance: .
j_gene: TRBJ1-6
d_gene: TRBD1
CDR3aa: CASSQLSGTGSSPLHF
CDR3nt: TGTGCCAGCAGCCAACTTTCCGGGACAGGGAGTTCACCCCTCCACTTT

v_gene: TRBV6-1
abundance: .
j_gene: TRBJ1-6
d_gene: .
CDR3aa: CASSETAMGIPLHF
CDR3nt: TGTGCCAGCAGTGAAACGGCGATGGGTATCCCCCTCCACTTT

v_gene: TRBV3-1/TRBV3-2
abundance: .
j_gene: TRBJ1-1
d_gene: .
CDR3aa: CASSPSGPGDNEAFF
CDR3nt: TGTGCCAGCAGCCCGTCGGGACCGGGAGATAATGAAGCTTTCTTT

v_gene: TRBV5-6
abundance: .
j_gene: TRBJ1-1
d_gene: TRBD1
CDR3aa: CASRDRLETEAFF
CDR3nt: TGTGCCAGCAGGGACAGGCTGGAGACTGAAGCTTTCTTT

v_gene: TRBV13
abundance: .
j_gene: TRBJ2-7
d_gene: TRBD1
CDR3aa: CASSLGTGIYEQYF
CDR3nt: TGTGCCAGCAGCCTAGGGACAGGGATTTACGAGCAGTACTTC

v_gene: TRBV19
abundance: .
j_gene: TRBJ1-1
d_gene: .
CDR3aa: CASSTTYMNTEAFF
CDR3nt: TGTGCCAGTAGTACTACTTATATGAACACTGAAGCTTTCTTT

v_gene: TRBV19
abundance: .
j_gene: TRBJ1-5
d_gene: .
CDR3aa: CASSISGDNQPQHF
CDR3nt: TGTGCCAGTAGTATAAGTGGGGACAATCAGCCCCAGCATTTT

v_gene: TRBV18
abundance: .
j_gene: TRBJ1-1
d_gene: TRBD1
CDR3aa: CASSAGQGNTEAFF
CDR3nt: TGTGCCAGCTCAGCGGGACAGGGAAACACTGAAGCTTTCTTT

v_gene: TRBV25-1
abundance: .
j_gene: TRBJ1-4
d_gene: .
CDR3aa: CASSRDTANEKLFF
CDR3nt: TGTGCCAGCAGCAGGGACACCGCTAATGAAAAACTGTTTTTT

v_gene: TRBV5-5
abundance: .
j_gene: TRBJ2-1
d_gene: .
CDR3aa: CASSLSHSTGSAYNEQFF
CDR3nt: TGTGCCAGCAGCTTGTCCCATAGTACAGGGAGTGCCTACAATGAGCAGTTCTTC

v_gene: TRBV5-5
abundance: .
j_gene: TRBJ1-1
d_gene: .
CDR3aa: CASSPGPLTEAFF
CDR3nt: TGTGCCAGCAGCCCAGGACCTCTCACTGAAGCTTTCTTT

v_gene: TRBV11-2
abundance: .
j_gene: TRBJ2-1
d_gene: TRBD2
CDR3aa: CASSIPGGGSFHNEQFF
CDR3nt: TGTGCCAGCAGCATCCCCGGCGGGGGGTCGTTCCACAATGAGCAGTTCTTC

v_gene: TRBV19
abundance: .
j_gene: TRBJ2-3
d_gene: TRBD1
CDR3aa: CASRQGGTDTQYF
CDR3nt: TGTGCCAGCCGACAGGGCGGCACAGATACGCAGTATTTT